One and the same sample provided the 20 T cell receptor beta chains below, sequenced in a study of T cells in women clearing cervical HPV infection. TCRdb keeps only in-frame clones here, not all; method: immunoSEQ multiplex PCR. This table lists some 40,000 clones. Sequencing input: blood buffy coat. All receptors derive from a woman aged 18 to 75 with a cervical HPV16 infection that either progressed to CIN3+ or cleared (not recorded which).

Worth noting for this clone: Read data end 3 residues before the CDR3 end; the end is taken from the germline J gene. This chain connects TRBV5-1 to TRBJ2-7; 9 nucleotides agree with TRBD2. The V segment lost 0 bases and the J segment 3 bases; nucleotides outside the gene matches: 13. CDR3 length: 18 amino acids. Germline CDR1 is SGHRS and CDR2 is YFSETQ. The CDR3 is CASSLGASGGPASYEQYF. The covered CDR3 bases are TGCGCCAGCAGCTTGGGTGCCAGCGGGGGGCCCGCGAGCTACGAG.

On this clone itself: The CDR3 end is not reached by the read, which stops 3 residues before it; the germline J gene fills it in. The chain combines TRBV5-4 with TRBJ2-3; 7 bases are shared with TRBD1. Germline V gene sequence: CDR1 SGHNT, CDR2 YYREEE (reference sequence). The CDR3 runs to 13 residues. The CDR3 loop is CASRLRDSWPQYF. The CDR3 DNA, read in part, is TGTGCCAGCAGACTACGGGACAGCTGGCCG.

Comment on this clone: The DNA ends 3 residues before the CDR3 does, and the rest of the CDR3 is filled in from the germline J gene. The V call is TRBV7-6, the J call TRBJ2-1; 12 bases fit TRBD2. V shed 3 bases and J 8 bases; nucleotides not matched to a gene: 5. This CDR3 is built from 15 residues. The V gene's germline CDR1 is SGHVS and CDR2 FNYEAQ. CDR3 protein: CASSFRLAGEDEQFF. The DNA read from the CDR3 is TGTGCCAGCAGCTTCAGACTAGCGGGAGAGGATGAG.

About this clone itself: Read coverage stops 3 residues before the CDR3 terminus; the germline J gene supplies the remainder. The chain recombines TRBV7-2 with TRBJ2-1; TRBD2 matches 10 bases. Germline values: CDR1 SGHTA, CDR2 FQGNSA. Trimming removed 5 bases from V and 6 bases from J; junction bases left unmatched: 7. This CDR3 contains 15 residues. CDR3 DNA (partial): TGTGCCAGCAGCAGACAGCGGGAGGGCCCCAATGAG. It encodes CASSRQREGPNE. The full CDR3 reads CASSRQREGPNEQFF.

As for this clone: From the germline J gene comes the end of the CDR3, since the read stops 3 residues before it. V usage is TRBV7-2 and J usage is TRBJ2-2; 11 nucleotides line up with TRBD1. The ends lost 3 bases at V and 7 bases at J; junction bases unmatched: 1. Germline V CDR1 and CDR2: SGHTA, FQGNSA. This CDR3 is built from 14 residues. The sequenced CDR3 bases are TGTGCCAGCAGCTTGGGACAGGGGGTCGGGGAG. Residues: CASSLGQGVGE. The whole CDR3 protein is CASSLGQGVGELFF.

Points on this clone: The read terminates 3 residues before the CDR3 end, so the remaining end is supplied by the germline J gene. The rearrangement joins TRBV18 to TRBJ1-1, with TRBD1 matching 7 bases. The CDR3 has 17 amino acids. V dropped 3 bases and J dropped 0; count of bases not matched to a gene: 10. Germline V gene lookup returns CDR1 KGHSH and CDR2 LQKENI. The CDR3 region is CASSPLRQGPMNTEAFF. The CDR3 DNA, read in part, is TGTGCCAGCTCACCGCTCCGACAGGGACCGATGAACACTGAA.

For this clone: The DNA ends 3 residues before the CDR3 does, and the rest of the CDR3 is filled in from the germline J gene. This chain uses TRBV19 with TRBJ2-3, with 9 bases that match TRBD2. The germline V gene encodes CDR1 LNHDA and CDR2 SQIVND (reference sequence). This CDR3 has 17 residues. This chain's CDR3 is CASSWSSGAIKGETQYF. Partial CDR3 DNA: TGTGCCAGTAGTTGGTCTAGCGGGGCTATAAAGGGAGAGACG. The whole variable domain, remainder taken from reference TRBV19 and TRBJ2-3, is DGGITQSPKYLFRKEGQNVTLSCEQNLNHDAMYWYRQDPGQGLRLIYYSQIVNDFQKGDIAEGYSVSREKKESFPLTVTSAQKNPTAFYLCASSWSSGAIKGETQYFGPGTRLTVL.

About this clone itself: The read falls 3 residues short of the CDR3 end, and the missing part is taken from the germline J gene. This chain connects TRBV27 to TRBJ2-7, with D uncertain. CDR1 and CDR2 (germline): MNHEY, SMNVEV (reference sequence). The CDR3 is 11 residues long. V was pared by 2 bases and J by 5 bases, with 4 bases between. CDR3 in amino acids: CASSLVNEQYF. The sequenced CDR3 bases are TGTGCCAGCAGTTTAGTCAACGAG.

CDR3 residues: CSARVPRTGGATGYTF. The CDR3 DNA, read in part, is TGCAGTGCTAGAGTTCCTCGGACAGGGGGCGCGACTGGC. The V call is TRBV20-1, the J call TRBJ1-2; 11 bases are a match to TRBD1. The sequence runs out 3 residues before the end of the CDR3; the remainder is reconstructed from the germline J gene. Losses at the gene ends were 1 base for V and 7 bases for J; bases not matched to a gene: 11. The CDR3 extends over 16 amino acids. CDR1 and CDR2 (germline): DFQATT, SNEGSKA (reference sequence).

A remark on this clone: The read falls 3 residues short of the CDR3 end, and the missing part is taken from the germline J gene. This chain links TRBV18 with TRBJ1-2; D possibly corresponds to TRBD1 (6 bases). Germline loops: CDR1 KGHSH, CDR2 LQKENI. This CDR3 comprises 14 residues. CDR3 loop: CASSPWDNYNDYTF. Partial CDR3 DNA: TGTGCCAGCTCACCGTGGGACAACTACAATGAC.

A word on this clone: The read ends 3 residues early relative to the CDR3; the germline J gene fills the gap. The V call is TRBV2, the J call TRBJ2-5, with 9 bases lining up with TRBD2. Losses at the gene ends were 6 bases for V and 4 bases for J; bases not matched to a gene: 9. The CDR3 consists of 15 residues. Germline loops: CDR1 SNHLY, CDR2 FYNNEI. The CDR3 sequence is CASRWASGIGETQYF. CDR3 DNA (partial): TGTGCCAGCAGATGGGCTAGCGGGATAGGAGAGACC.

On this clone: The read ends 3 residues shy of where the CDR3 ends; the end is completed using the germline J gene. The chain uses TRBV19 and TRBJ2-3, with a weak D call TRBD1 (6 bases). Germline CDR1 LNHDA, CDR2 SQIVND (reference sequence). The CDR3 runs to 14 residues. The covered CDR3 bases are TGTGCCAGTAGAGTACAGGGTACCAATCAGCCG. Protein: CASRVQGTNQP. The full CDR3 protein is CASRVQGTNQPQYF.

Notes on this clone: With the read ending 3 residues before the CDR3 end, the germline J gene is used to fill in that end. V and J are TRBV5-1 and TRBJ2-7; the D gene is possibly TRBD2 (6 bases). CDR1 and CDR2 from the germline V gene are SGHRS and YFSETQ. V shed 0 bases and J shed 2 bases, with 18 bases lying between them. This CDR3 has 17 amino acids. Partial CDR3 DNA: TGCGCCAGCAGCTTGGGAGAACGCGGACTAATTCCCTACGAG. Protein sequence: CASSLGERGLIPYE. The full CDR3 protein reads CASSLGERGLIPYEQYF.

This clone shows up as medium-sized by frequency. Read data end 3 residues before the CDR3 end; the end is taken from the germline J gene. J is TRBJ2-4 and V is TRBV18, with 7 bases aligning to TRBD1. CDR3 size: 17 residues. Per germline, CDR1 KGHSH and CDR2 LQKENI. The V and J ends lost 4 bases and 0 bases, in that order; junction bases with no gene match: 9. Incomplete CDR3 DNA: TGTGCCAGCTCACTTTACCGGGACAGCACAGCCAAAAACATT. It is translated as CASSLYRDSTAKNI. The full CDR3 protein is CASSLYRDSTAKNIQYF.

In regard to this clone: The read gets to within 3 residues of the CDR3 end, and the germline J gene fills in the rest. J is TRBJ2-4 and V is TRBV7-9; D gene ambiguous. The germline gives CDR1 SEHNR, CDR2 FQNEAQ (reference sequence). This CDR3 contains 11 residues. CDR3 DNA, as far as it was read: TGTGCCAGCAGCTTAGACTATGGT. The encoded protein is CASSLDYG. The whole CDR3 reads CASSLDYGQYF.

To note about this clone: The CDR3 is cut off 3 residues early in the read; its end comes from the germline J gene. The rearrangement links TRBV6-1 to TRBJ2-1; TRBD2 matches at 7 bases. The CDR3 spans 14 residues. CDR1 and CDR2 (germline): MNHNS, SASEGT. The V segment lost 4 bases and the J segment 6 bases; nucleotides outside the gene matches: 6. The CDR3 sequence: CASSGWDYLNEQFF. Incomplete CDR3 DNA: TGTGCCAGCAGTGGATGGGACTACCTCAATGAG.

Points on this clone: With the read ending 3 residues before the CDR3 end, the germline J gene is used to fill in that end. The chain combines TRBV5-4 with TRBJ2-1; D may be TRBD2 (6 bases). The CDR3 runs to 15 residues. Germline V CDR1 and CDR2: SGHNT, YYREEE (reference sequence). V shed 5 bases and J shed 1 base, with 13 bases lying between them. Incomplete CDR3 DNA: TGTGCCAGCAGTTTTATTAGCGGATCCTACAATGAG. This codes for CASSFISGSYNE. The CDR3 in its entirety is CASSFISGSYNEQFF.

Judged by frequency, this clone is medium-sized. The read terminates 3 residues before the CDR3 end, so the remaining end is supplied by the germline J gene. The chain carries TRBV20-1 and TRBJ2-3; tentatively, D is TRBD2 (5 bases). Germline CDR1 and CDR2: DFQATT and SNEGSKA (reference sequence). The CDR3 runs 14 residues. Trimming left V 3 bases short and J 4 bases short, with 14 bases between. The CDR3 bases that were read are TGCAGTGCTAGTATCCTACCCGGGGCAGATACG. Residues: CSASILPGADT. The full CDR3 protein reads CSASILPGADTQYF.

CDR3 sequence reads: CASIEGLNSGANVLFF. The DNA read from the CDR3 is TGTGCCAGCATCGAGGGACTGAACTCTGGGGCCAACGTA. J is TRBJ1-4 and V is TRBV6-2 or TRBV6-3; D is perhaps TRBD1 (5 bases). The read terminates 3 residues before the CDR3 end, so the remaining end is supplied by the germline J gene. CDR1 is MNHEY and CDR2 is SVGEGT in the germline V gene. CDR3 size: 16 residues.

A remark on this clone: Read coverage stops 3 residues before the CDR3 terminus; the germline J gene supplies the remainder. This sequence joins TRBV6-2 or TRBV6-3 and TRBJ2-1; 12 nucleotides line up with TRBD2. V lost 2 bases and J lost 8; bases outside the gene matches: 4. The CDR3 sequence is 15 residues long. The germline CDR1 and CDR2 sequences are MNHEY and SVGEGT. The sequenced CDR3 bases are TGTGCCAGCAGTTACCCGACTAGCGGGAGCGATGAG. It is translated as CASSYPTSGSDE. The full-length CDR3 reads as CASSYPTSGSDEQFF.